This T cell receptor (beta chain) was profiled in a study of T and B cells in COVID-19 patients. General study results and limits: Active COVID-19 showed highly clonal TRB repertoires; recovery showed diversity and richness above healthy donors.

BIOMED2 TRB-A/B primer pools were used in multiplex TRB PCR. From the multiplex PCR reads, TCRdb called clonotypes with MiXCR, one entry per CDR3 protein. The sample yields roughly 9,500 distinct CDR3 sequences, 28% seen once. A note on this clonotype: The antigen is not known.

Blood genomic DNA input for TRB amplification was about 240-500 ng. This receptor was obtained from a human donor who had recovered from COVID-19. The material sequenced was blood.

DNA for the CDR3: TGTGCCAGTAGTATCGGGGAGGGGAAGTTCCCTTTGAACACTGAAGCTTTCTTT. Protein product: CASSIGEGKFPLNTEAFF. This chain connects TRBV19 to TRBJ1-1, with D possibly TRBD1 on 5 matching bases. This CDR3 spans 18 amino acids. Between the trimmed V and J ends, which lost 3 bases and 0 bases, there was a span of 20 bases. Germline V gene sequence: CDR1 LNHDA, CDR2 SQIVND (reference sequence).